This T cell receptor beta chain was recovered during a study of blood T cells in healthy people across ages. General study findings and limits: TCR beta diversity correlated strongly with naive T cell percentage.

Between the trimmed V and J ends, which lost 7 bases and 11 bases, there was a span of 14 bases. This CDR3 region has 11 residues. Germline values: CDR1 SGHTA, CDR2 FQGNSA. A second PCR of roughly 7 to 11 cycles used a sample-barcoded 5' primer and a J-beta primer mix. Via MiXCR, TCRdb re-called the 5' RACE reads, giving one row per CDR3 protein. The table records roughly 1.9 million distinct CDR3 sequences, 39% of them present only once. The extraction recovered at least 6 micrograms of total RNA per sample. A word on this clonotype: What it binds is not known.

What was sequenced was blood. The sequence was collected from a human donor in good health. This sequence joins TRBV7-2 and TRBJ2-5, with D unclear. CDR3 loop: CASTSYNEQYF. CDR3 DNA: TGTGCCAGCACCTCTTACAATGAGCAGTACTTC.